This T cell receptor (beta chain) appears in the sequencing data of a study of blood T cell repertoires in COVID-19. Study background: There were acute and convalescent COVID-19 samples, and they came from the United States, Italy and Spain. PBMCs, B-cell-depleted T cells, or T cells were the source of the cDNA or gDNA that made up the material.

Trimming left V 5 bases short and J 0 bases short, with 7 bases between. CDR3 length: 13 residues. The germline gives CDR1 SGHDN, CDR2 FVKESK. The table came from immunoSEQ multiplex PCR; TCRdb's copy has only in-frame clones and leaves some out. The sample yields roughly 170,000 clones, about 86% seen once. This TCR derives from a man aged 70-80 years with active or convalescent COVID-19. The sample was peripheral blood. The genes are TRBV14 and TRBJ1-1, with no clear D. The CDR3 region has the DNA TGTGCCAGCAGCACCCACATGAACACTGAAGCTTTCTTT. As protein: CASSTHMNTEAFF.